This is a list of T cell receptor beta chains from one sample in a study of PD-L1 blockade in urothelial cancer. Assay: immunoSEQ multiplex PCR; the TCRdb copy retains only in-frame clones and omits some. The sample includes under 60,000 clones, about 80% of them seen just once. The source material was PBMCs, sampled around atezolizumab (anti-PD-L1) treatment. The receptor set was obtained from a man between 65 and 79 years old with urothelial cancer. The CDR3 runs from the conserved cysteine through the conserved F or W. Fields, in order: clone size, V gene, J gene, D gene, CDR3 DNA, CDR3 protein. D genes are given only for firm matches. Rows give clone size only sometimes, using once, few, many, or a class for an expanded clone.

>NA|TRBV28|TRBJ1-5|NA
TGTGCCAGCAGAACTACAGGGAATCAGCCCCAGCATTTT
CASRTTGNQPQHF
>NA|TRBV7-2|TRBJ1-1|NA
TGTGCCAGCAGCTTAGTGGCGGTTGACACTGAAGCTTTCTTT
CASSLVAVDTEAFF
>NA|TRBV18|TRBJ2-3|TRBD1
TGTGCCAGCTCACCCAGACAGGGGGGTCGCACAGATACGCAGTATTTT
CASSPRQGGRTDTQYF
>NA|TRBV19|TRBJ1-5|TRBD1
TGTGCCAGTAGTCCCTCTTGGACAGGGAGTCAGCCCCAGCATTTT
CASSPSWTGSQPQHF
>once|TRBV4-1|TRBJ2-3|TRBD1
TGCGCCAGCAGCCAAGATGCGGGGGTGTCGACAGGGGGGACCAGCACAGATACGCAGTATTTT
CASSQDAGVSTGGTSTDTQYF
>NA|TRBV7-9|TRBJ2-5|NA
TGTGCCAGCAGCCCGGTGAGCCAAGAGACCCAGTACTTC
CASSPVSQETQYF
>NA|TRBV5-5|TRBJ2-7|NA
TGTGCCAGCAGCATCTCTGCGGTGCGATCCTACGAGCAGTACTTC
CASSISAVRSYEQYF
>NA|TRBV28|TRBJ1-3|NA
TGTGCCAGCAGTTTAAGGGGGGGCACTGGAAACACCATATATTTT
CASSLRGGTGNTIYF
>NA|TRBV19|TRBJ1-6|TRBD1
TGTGCCAGTAGGGACCGACAGGGGAGAGGTTCACCCCTCCACTTT
CASRDRQGRGSPLHF
>few|TRBV5-6|TRBJ1-3|TRBD1
TGTGCCAGCAGCCCGACAGGGCGAACTGGAAACACCATATATTTT
CASSPTGRTGNTIYF
>NA|TRBV2|TRBJ1-3|NA
TGTGCCAGCACCTGGGGCATCGGCTCTGGAAACACCATATATTTT
CASTWGIGSGNTIYF
>NA|TRBV9|TRBJ1-1|NA
TGTGCCAGCAGCGTAGTTGGAGGGGCTGAAGCTTTCTTT
CASSVVGGAEAFF
>NA|TRBV2|TRBJ1-4|TRBD1
TGTGCCAGCAACTTACGGACAGGGACTGAAAAACTGTTTTTT
CASNLRTGTEKLFF
>once|TRBV5-1|TRBJ2-2|TRBD1
TGCGCCAGCAGACAGGGGTCAACCGGGGAGCTGTTTTTT
CASRQGSTGELFF
>NA|TRBV5-1|TRBJ1-3|TRBD1
TGCGCCAGCAGCATTGCAGGGGGCCCCTCTGGAAACACCATATATTTT
CASSIAGGPSGNTIYF
>NA|TRBV5-1|TRBJ2-1|NA
TGCGCCAGCAGCTTTGGCAGCTACAATGAGCAGTTCTTC
CASSFGSYNEQFF
>NA|TRBV7-3|TRBJ2-1|TRBD1
TGTGCCAGCAGCTATGGACAGGGTGCCTACAATGAGCAGTTCTTC
CASSYGQGAYNEQFF
>NA|TRBV10-1|TRBJ2-1|NA
TGCGCCAGCAGTAGTAAGGCGGGTATTACAATGAAAGTGCAGTTCTTC
CASSSKAGITMKVQFF
>NA|TRBV29-1|TRBJ1-1|NA
TGCAGCGCTGGCCCCGGGGGGGCTGAAGCTTTCTTT
CSAGPGGAEAFF
>NA|TRBV7-8|TRBJ2-7|NA
TGTGCCAGCAGCTCCCGATGGGTGGGCGAAGAGCAGTACTTC
CASSSRWVGEEQYF